This record concerns one TCR beta chain sequence. Its antigen remains unknown. Trimming took 7 bases from V and 4 from J, leaving 13 bases between them. The CDR3 runs 13 residues. Germline V gene lookup returns CDR1 MNHNY and CDR2 SVGAGI (reference sequence). The record originates from a study of cytomegalovirus exposure and HLA in healthy donors. Looking at the study overall: About 79 million unique TCRs from HLA-typed donors were held in an early data release.

A multiplex PCR was run with 60 Vbeta primers and 13 Jbeta primers. Profiled with immunoSEQ multiplex PCR; TCRdb holds only in-frame clones, not every one. The sample lists approximately 130,000 clones, roughly 85% occurring once. Findings and caveats of the study: Altogether, 150 to 200 TCR beta chains were recorded as cytomegalovirus-associated. Reportedly, TCR beta sequences accurately predicted HLA-A and HLA-B alleles in most subjects. Reported results showed that the classifier diagnosed cytomegalovirus status with high specificity and sensitivity.

This clonotype was obtained from a woman aged 30 to 39 in good health and CMV-seropositive. The sample was PBMCs. This sequence joins TRBV6-6 and TRBJ1-1; no clear D. Here the CDR3 reads CASTSYLSTEAFF. DNA of the CDR3: TGTGCCAGCACTTCCTACCTAAGCACTGAAGCTTTCTTT.